Listed below are T cell receptor beta chains from one sample, sequenced in a study of T cell repertoires in cytomegalovirus infection. TCRdb independently ran MiXCR on the reads; one entry per CDR3 protein. Among 310,000 or so distinct CDR3 sequences listed, about 23% were seen once. Sequencing was carried out using PBMCs. The receptors originated from a human donor in good health (CMV status not recorded). Some clones in this sample may be carry-over from other donors' samples. The CDR3 runs from the conserved cysteine through the conserved F or W. D genes are given only for firm matches. Clone size appears in some rows only: once, few, many, or a class for an expanded clone.

j_gene,d_gene,abundance,v_gene,CDR3aa,CDR3nt
TRBJ2-2,NA,many,TRBV7-2,CASSPGPLANTGELFF,TGTGCCAGCAGCCCGGGACCCCTAGCGAACACCGGGGAGCTGTTTTTT
TRBJ2-7,NA,few,TRBV28,CASSRTTTYEQYF,TGTGCCAGCAGTAGGACTACGACCTACGAGCAGTACTTC
TRBJ1-4,TRBD1,NA,TRBV20-1,CSALPDRGRTNEKLFF,TGCAGTGCTTTACCCGACAGGGGTAGGACTAATGAAAAACTGTTTTTT
TRBJ2-2,TRBD2,few,TRBV6-6,CASSLSGRGPTGELFF,TGTGCCAGCAGCCTTAGCGGGAGAGGGCCCACCGGGGAGCTGTTTTTT
TRBJ2-2,NA,NA,TRBV6-6,CFVTGSNTGELFF,TGTTTTGTAACGGGATCGAACACCGGGGAGCTGTTTTTT
TRBJ1-3,TRBD1,few,TRBV7-2,CASSFDRGPGNTIYF,TGTGCCAGCAGCTTTGACAGGGGTCCTGGAAACACCATATATTTT
TRBJ2-3,TRBD2,few,TRBV7-6,CASTLSGGWGDTQYF,TGTGCCAGCACCCTTAGCGGGGGATGGGGTGATACGCAGTATTTT
TRBJ2-1,NA,NA,TRBV29-1,CSVVDLTSYNEQFF,TGCAGCGTGGTGGATCTCACCTCCTACAATGAGCAGTTCTTC
TRBJ2-1,TRBD1,many,TRBV7-2,CASRAGQAVINEQFF,TGTGCCAGCAGGGCGGGACAGGCGGTCATCAATGAGCAGTTCTTC
TRBJ1-1,NA,few,TRBV28,CASSLLSPGTHEAFF,TGTGCCAGCAGTTTACTGAGTCCCGGGACGCATGAAGCTTTCTTT
TRBJ2-1,TRBD2,NA,TRBV24-1,CATGRRGGRWGDEQFF,TGTGCCACCGGCCGTCGTGGCGGGAGGTGGGGCGATGAGCAGTTCTTC
TRBJ2-1,TRBD1,once,TRBV27,CASSLWPKGQNFYNEQFF,TGTGCCAGCAGTTTATGGCCCAAGGGACAGAACTTCTACAATGAGCAGTTCTTC
TRBJ2-1,NA,few,TRBV5-1,CASSSSPTSLDEQFF,TGCGCCAGCAGCTCCTCACCTACTAGCCTCGATGAGCAGTTCTTC